A single sample is the source of the 19 T cell receptor beta chains below, sequenced in a study of spatial heterogeneity in lung cancer. Sample time point: blood at routine non-recurrence follow-up after resection. In each case, whole RNA from tumor, nontumor lung or frozen PBMC was sequenced unsorted. Using its own MiXCR run on the 5' RACE reads, TCRdb lists one record per CDR3 protein. The sample holds roughly 120,000 distinct CDR3 sequences, more than 9% seen once. This specimen was PBMCs, taken at follow-up. The receptors derive from a male donor with early-stage non-small cell lung cancer.

This clonotype was counted ten times or more. The gene calls are TRBV29-1 and TRBJ2-7; no clear D gene. The germline V gene encodes CDR1 SQVTM and CDR2 ANQGSEA. The CDR3 spans 12 residues. V dropped 7 bases and J dropped 0 bases, with 10 bases sitting between them. The CDR3 DNA sequence: TGCAGCGCTCGGACGTTCTCCTACGAGCAGTACTTC. Translated: CSARTFSYEQYF.

The CDR3 nucleotides read TGTGCCAGCAGCCTATATACAGATACGCAGTATTTT. Translating gives CASSLYTDTQYF. The rearrangement links TRBV6-2 or TRBV6-3 to TRBJ2-3; D ambiguous. V shed 6 bases and J shed 3 bases, with 7 bases lying between them. Germline V gives CDR1 MNHEY, CDR2 SVGEGT. This CDR3 region has 12 residues.

This clonotype was counted only a few times. The rearrangement uses TRBV27 and TRBJ1-1; D may be TRBD1 (5 bases). The CDR3 covers 14 residues. Germline CDR1 MNHEY, CDR2 SMNVEV (reference sequence). Trimming removed 5 bases at V and 4 bases at J, with 14 bases between. CDR3 residues: CASSVQGPSTEAFF. The CDR3 coding sequence is TGTGCCAGCAGTGTTCAGGGCCCGAGCACTGAAGCTTTCTTT.

This clonotype was counted only a few times. The rearrangement links TRBV20-1 to TRBJ2-3, with TRBD2 matching 8 bases. CDR1 is DFQATT and CDR2 is SNEGSKA in the germline V gene (reference sequence). This CDR3 has 14 amino acids. CDR3 sequence reads: CSVGERGNTDTQYF. CDR3 nucleotide sequence: TGCAGCGTGGGGGAGCGGGGGAACACAGATACGCAGTATTTT.

This clonotype was found many times. This chain joins TRBV20-1 and TRBJ1-5; the D is unclear. Trimming shortened V by 3 bases and J by 1 base, and 13 bases separated the two germline ends. Germline loops: CDR1 DFQATT, CDR2 SNEGSKA (reference sequence). The CDR3 is 15 residues long. CDR3 amino acids: CSASPSSLSNQPQHF. The CDR3 region has the DNA TGCAGTGCTAGCCCCAGCTCGCTCAGCAATCAGCCCCAGCATTTT.

The chain recombines TRBV7-2 with TRBJ2-3; no clear D gene. Trimming shortened V by 8 bases and J by 1 base, and 13 bases separated the two germline ends. This CDR3 has 14 residues. The germline gives CDR1 SGHTA, CDR2 FQGNSA. The CDR3 protein is CASSLADRTDTQYF. CDR3 in DNA: TGTGCCAGCTCCCTGGCAGACCGCACAGATACGCAGTATTTT. The full variable domain, its missing parts supplied by reference TRBV7-2 and TRBJ2-3, is GAGVSQSPSNKVTEKGKDVELRCDPISGHTALYWYRQSLGQGLEFLIYFQGNSAPDKSGLPSDRFSAERTGGSVSTLTIQRTQQEDSAVYLCASSLADRTDTQYFGPGTRLTVL.

This clonotype has a count of ten or more. This rearrangement joins TRBV10-3 to TRBJ1-2, with D possibly being TRBD1 (5 bases). V was trimmed by 0 bases and J by 1 base, leaving 12 bases between them. Germline loops: CDR1 ENHRY, CDR2 SYGVKD. The CDR3 has 16 amino acids. This CDR3 is CAISESWTGDNYGYTF. As DNA, the CDR3 is TGTGCCATCAGTGAGTCGTGGACGGGGGATAACTATGGCTACACCTTC.

The V and J genes are TRBV27 and TRBJ2-7; TRBD1 aligns across 7 bases. There are 13 residues in the CDR3. V shed 6 bases, J shed 1 base, and the junction held 3 bases outside the gene matches. Germline lookup yields CDR1 MNHEY and CDR2 SMNVEV (reference sequence). CDR3 DNA: TGTGCCAGCAGACGACAGGGTTCCTACGAGCAGTACTTC. Its protein is CASRRQGSYEQYF.

The chain uses TRBV12-3 or TRBV12-4 and TRBJ2-5; D gene uncertain. The CDR3 has 11 amino acids. Between the trimmed V and J ends, which lost 5 bases and 5 bases, there was a span of 6 bases. In DNA form, the CDR3 reads TGTGCCAGCAGTGGTCGCGAGACCCAGTACTTC. As protein: CASSGRETQYF.

This clonotype occurred a few times. This rearrangement joins TRBV4-2 to TRBJ2-5, with 8 bases lining up with TRBD2. This CDR3 has 14 amino acids. Trimming took 4 bases from V and 5 from J; bases not matched to a gene: 6. Germline values: CDR1 LGHNA, CDR2 YNFKEQ. Here the CDR3 DNA reads TGTGCCAGCAGCCCCGTCGGGGGGGAGGAGACCCAGTACTTC. It codes for CASSPVGGEETQYF.

The V call is TRBV12-3 or TRBV12-4, the J call TRBJ2-1; tentatively, D is TRBD1 (5 bases). Deletions cut 5 bases from V and 1 base from J, with 15 bases between. CDR3 size: 16 residues. The CDR3: CASSRITGNSYNEQFF. In DNA, the CDR3 is TGTGCCAGCAGTCGGATAACAGGTAATTCCTACAATGAGCAGTTCTTC.

The chain recombines TRBV4-2 with TRBJ1-1; 8 nucleotides agree with TRBD1. There are 15 residues in the CDR3. V lost 5 bases and J lost 1; bases outside the gene matches: 6. Germline-derived CDR1 and CDR2 are LGHNA and YNFKEQ. As DNA, the CDR3 is TGTGCCAGCAGCGGGACAGGAGTCGGGAACACTGAAGCTTTCTTT. Amino acids: CASSGTGVGNTEAFF.

The chain joins TRBV5-6 to TRBJ2-7; TRBD2 matches 12 bases. Unmatched junction bases numbered 7, after V lost 3 bases and J lost 6 bases. The germline V gene has CDR1 SGHDT and CDR2 YYEEEE. The CDR3 extends over 15 amino acids. The CDR3 reads CASSYEGLAGIEQYF. In DNA, the CDR3 is TGTGCCAGCAGCTATGAAGGACTAGCGGGGATCGAGCAGTACTTC.

Only a few counts were recorded for this clonotype. The CDR3 bases are TGTGCCAGCCTCAACAGAAATGAGCAGTTCTTC. Translating it yields CASLNRNEQFF. This chain connects TRBV19 to TRBJ2-1, with D unresolved. The ends were cut back, 9 bases at V and 7 bases at J, with 10 bases in the middle. This CDR3 contains 11 residues. Germline V gene sequence: CDR1 LNHDA, CDR2 SQIVND (reference sequence).

The table lists this clonotype with a few counts. V and J are TRBV20-1 and TRBJ1-2, with D hard to call. The V gene lost 0 bases and the J gene lost 0 bases, with 5 bases spanning the gap. Germline-derived CDR1 and CDR2 are DFQATT and SNEGSKA (reference sequence). The length of the CDR3 is 13 residues. CDR3 in amino acids: CSARDIANYGYTF. The CDR3 bases are TGCAGTGCTAGAGACATAGCTAACTATGGCTACACCTTC.

This clonotype has only a few counts. This rearrangement joins TRBV18 to TRBJ1-1; 7 nucleotides line up with TRBD1. Germline CDR1 is KGHSH and CDR2 is LQKENI. CDR3 length: 14 residues. V was clipped by 4 bases and J by 3 bases; unmatched bases: 5. This CDR3 is CASSLDRAYTEAFF. The CDR3 DNA is TGTGCCAGCTCACTAGACAGGGCTTACACTGAAGCTTTCTTT.

This clonotype showed up many times. V usage is TRBV6-5 and J usage is TRBJ1-2; D not certain. The V and J ends lost 0 bases and 3 bases respectively, with 14 bases between them. CDR1 is MNHEY, CDR2 SVGAGI, per germline. The CDR3 runs to 16 residues. CDR3 bases: TGTGCCAGCAGTTACTCCCGTCCATCCCGATACTATGGCTACACCTTC. Its translation is CASSYSRPSRYYGYTF.

This sequence joins TRBV12-3 or TRBV12-4 and TRBJ2-1; a possible D gene is TRBD1 (5 bases). The V and J ends lost 10 bases and 6 bases respectively, with 19 bases between them. This CDR3 has 14 amino acids. The CDR3 is CAIQWGRATNEQFF. The CDR3 nucleotides are TGTGCCATACAATGGGGCCGGGCGACCAATGAGCAGTTCTTC.

In this sample, this clonotype turned up a few times. This rearrangement joins TRBV19 to TRBJ2-3, with 8 positions matching TRBD1. V trimming: 6 bases; J trimming: 1 base; junction bases outside the gene matches: 3. The CDR3 has 14 amino acids. CDR1 and CDR2 from the germline V gene are LNHDA and SQIVND (reference sequence). The CDR3 nucleotides are TGTGCCAGTAGGAACAGGGGGGGCACAGATACGCAGTATTTT. Amino acids: CASRNRGGTDTQYF.